These T cell receptor beta chains were read from a single sample in a study of OX40 agonist ivuxolimab in advanced cancers. Data came from immunoSEQ multiplex PCR; TCRdb stores just in-frame clones and leaves some out. This sample yields 60,000 to 65,000 clones, of which 80% to 95% are seen a single time; roughly 25% belongs to the top ten. The sample in question was CD4+ or CD8+ T cells sorted from blood, obtained in a trial of the OX40 agonist ivuxolimab. The receptor source for this set is an adult with an advanced solid tumor such as melanoma, head and neck, liver or kidney cancer. CDR3s include the opening cysteine and the closing phenylalanine or tryptophan. D genes are given only for firm matches. Part of the rows lack a size; the others show once, few, many or a class for expanded clones.

D gene,V gene,J gene,clone size,CDR3 DNA,CDR3 protein
TRBD1,TRBV18,TRBJ2-5,NA,TGTGCCAGCTCAGATGACAGGGGGGAAGAGACCCAGTACTTC,CASSDDRGEETQYF
NA,TRBV30,TRBJ2-1,NA,TGTGCCTGGAGTTTTACTATTCTCTCCTACAATGAGCAGTTCTTC,CAWSFTILSYNEQFF
TRBD1,TRBV5-4,TRBJ2-5,NA,TGTGCCAGCAGCTTGGGTTGGGCCCTTAGGGGGCAGGAGACCCAGTACTTC,CASSLGWALRGQETQYF
NA,TRBV19,TRBJ2-5,NA,TGTGCCAGTAGTATTTTGACAGGGCGGGGAGAGACCCAGTACTTC,CASSILTGRGETQYF
TRBD1,TRBV6-5,TRBJ2-7,NA,TGTGCCAGCAGTGGACAGGGGACCTACGAGCAGTACTTC,CASSGQGTYEQYF
NA,TRBV21-1,TRBJ1-5,NA,TGTGCCAGCAGCCCTGTTGTGTCGGGACAAAGTCAGCCCCAGCATTTT,CASSPVVSGQSQPQHF
TRBD1,TRBV6-6,TRBJ2-5,NA,TGTGCCAGCACCCTTCCGGGACAGGGACCAAAAGAGACCCAGTACTTC,CASTLPGQGPKETQYF
TRBD1,TRBV4-1,TRBJ2-7,NA,TGCGCCAGCAGCCAAGAGTACAGGGGAGTCTACGAGCAGTACTTC,CASSQEYRGVYEQYF
TRBD2,TRBV28,TRBJ2-7,once,TGTGCCAGCACCCCAGGACTAGCGGGAGCCTACGAGCAGTACTTC,CASTPGLAGAYEQYF
NA,TRBV6-5,TRBJ2-7,NA,TGTGCCAGCAGTTACTCTGGCTCGTGGGGCTACGAGCAGTACTTC,CASSYSGSWGYEQYF
NA,TRBV4-1,TRBJ2-1,NA,TGCGCCAGCAGCCAAGACGGGCCTCAGCAGTTCTTC,CASSQDGPQQFF
NA,TRBV11-3,TRBJ2-2,NA,TGTGCCAGCAGCTTATCGGCCGGGGAGCTGTTTTTT,CASSLSAGELFF
NA,TRBV2,TRBJ1-1,NA,TGTGCCAGCAGTGAATTTCAGTCGACTGAAGCTTTCTTT,CASSEFQSTEAFF
NA,TRBV29-1,TRBJ2-5,NA,TGCAGCGTTGAGGGGTATGAGACCCAGTACTTC,CSVEGYETQYF
TRBD2,TRBV7-3,TRBJ2-1,few,TGTGCCAGCAGCTTAGAAGCGGGAGAATTTGGTGAGCAGTTCTTC,CASSLEAGEFGEQFF
TRBD1,TRBV19,TRBJ2-5,NA,TGTGCCAGTAGTTCCCTGCTGGGACAGGCCTTCCAAGAGACCCAGTACTTC,CASSSLLGQAFQETQYF
TRBD2,TRBV9,TRBJ2-7,NA,TGTGCCAGCAGCCCTAGCGGGGACTCCTACGAGCAGTACTTC,CASSPSGDSYEQYF
TRBD1,TRBV5-4,TRBJ2-6,NA,TGTGCCAGCAGCGAGGACAGGGGAACAGCTGGGGCCAACGTCCTGACTTTC,CASSEDRGTAGANVLTF
TRBD1,TRBV19,TRBJ1-1,few,TGTGCCAGTAGTATTGAAACAGGGGGCAAAAGTGAAGCTTTCTTT,CASSIETGGKSEAFF
TRBD2,TRBV7-8,TRBJ2-1,NA,TGTGCCAGCAGCCCGCTAGCGGGAGGGCCCAATGAGCAGTTCTTC,CASSPLAGGPNEQFF
TRBD2,TRBV9,TRBJ2-3,once,TGTGCCAGCAGCGGAGGGGGCGGGAGGGCCAACACAGATACGCAGTATTTT,CASSGGGGRANTDTQYF
NA,TRBV2,TRBJ2-1,NA,TGTGCCAGCAGGGACCCACAGGTGAGCTCCTACAATGAGCAGTTCTTC,CASRDPQVSSYNEQFF
NA,TRBV7-4,TRBJ2-1,NA,TGTGCCAGCAGCCCGTGTGAGGGCCCTCCCTCCTACAATGAGCAGTTCTTC,CASSPCEGPPSYNEQFF
NA,TRBV6-6,TRBJ2-7,NA,TGTGCCAGCAGCCAGGACTTAAGCGAGCAGTACTTC,CASSQDLSEQYF
NA,TRBV29-1,TRBJ1-1,few,TGCTCCTTCTGGGGCAACACTGAAGCTTTCTTT,CSFWGNTEAFF
TRBD2,TRBV9,TRBJ2-7,NA,TGTGCCAGCAGCGTTGGGACTAGCGGGACCTACGGGCAGTACTTC,CASSVGTSGTYGQYF
NA,TRBV6-5,TRBJ2-2,NA,TGTGCCAGCAGAACAACTACGAACACCGGGGAGCTGTTTTTT,CASRTTTNTGELFF
NA,TRBV6-1,TRBJ2-2,NA,TGTGCCAGCCTTCCCCTCCAGGGGAACGGGGGGGAGCTGTTTTTT,CASLPLQGNGGELFF
NA,TRBV15,TRBJ2-1,NA,TGTGCCACCAGCAGAGCTTACATGGGACCAGGGGAATCCTACAATGAGCAGTTCTTC,CATSRAYMGPGESYNEQFF
NA,TRBV5-1,TRBJ2-3,NA,TGCGCCAGCAGCCAGGAGGGGGATACGCAGTATTTT,CASSQEGDTQYF
NA,TRBV19,TRBJ1-2,NA,TGTGCCAGTAGTACCCCGGGAGGCCCCTATGGCTACACCTTC,CASSTPGGPYGYTF
NA,TRBV28,TRBJ2-7,NA,TGTGCCAGCAGTTCACCCCCCCGCACAGCTTCCTACGAGCAGTACTTC,CASSSPPRTASYEQYF
NA,TRBV4-1,TRBJ2-4,NA,TGCGCCAGCAGCCAAGGGGTAGGCGAACAAAACATTCAGTACTTC,CASSQGVGEQNIQYF
TRBD2,TRBV4-1,TRBJ2-7,once,TGCGCCAGCAGCCAGGGACTAGCGGGAGGCCCCTACGAGCAGTACTTC,CASSQGLAGGPYEQYF
TRBD2,TRBV27,TRBJ2-7,NA,TGTGCCAGCGCGGCGTCCTCGTGGGGAGGGGAGCAGTACTTC,CASAASSWGGEQYF
NA,TRBV7-9,TRBJ2-5,NA,TGTGCCAGCACTATAGGTGAAGGCGGAACGCAAGAGACCCAGTACTTC,CASTIGEGGTQETQYF
NA,TRBV27,TRBJ2-7,NA,TGTGCCAGCAGTTTAAGAGGGGCCATCTCCTACGAGCAGTACTTC,CASSLRGAISYEQYF
NA,TRBV30,TRBJ2-1,NA,TGTGCCTGGAGCTCGGGACATGGGTGGAATGAGCAGTTCTTC,CAWSSGHGWNEQFF
NA,TRBV13,TRBJ2-7,NA,TGTGCCAGCAGCCTCCGAGGGGTCCGCTACGAGCAGTACTTC,CASSLRGVRYEQYF
NA,TRBV19,TRBJ1-4,NA,TGTGCCAGTATCCGCCGGGGCCAAGGGGCGCTAGCTAATGAAAAACTGTTTTTT,CASIRRGQGALANEKLFF
TRBD1,TRBV30,TRBJ1-1,once,TGTGCCTGGAGTCAGGGACAGTCCACTGAAGCTTTCTTT,CAWSQGQSTEAFF
TRBD2,TRBV7-3,TRBJ2-1,NA,TGTGCCAGCAGCTACGGACTAGCGGGGCCCCATGAGCAGTTCTTC,CASSYGLAGPHEQFF
NA,TRBV19,TRBJ2-5,NA,TGTGCCAGTAGTATCGGGAGACAAGAGACCCAGTACTTC,CASSIGRQETQYF
NA,TRBV19,TRBJ1-2,NA,TGTGCCAGTAGTATAACCCCCGGGGGGGACTATGGCTACACCTTC,CASSITPGGDYGYTF
NA,TRBV7-8,TRBJ1-5,NA,TGTGCCAGCAGCCCGCTGGCGACTGCGGGCTATCAGCCCCAGCATTTT,CASSPLATAGYQPQHF
TRBD2,TRBV9,TRBJ2-1,NA,TGTGCCAGCAGCGTTAGCGGGATTGACGGTGAGCAGTTCTTC,CASSVSGIDGEQFF
TRBD1,TRBV2,TRBJ2-7,NA,TGTGCCAGCAGAGGGACAGGGAAGTACGAGCAGTACTTC,CASRGTGKYEQYF
TRBD2,TRBV19,TRBJ2-7,once,TGTGCCAGTAGCTTTGGACTAGCGGGAGAAACAAGCGAGCAGTACTTC,CASSFGLAGETSEQYF
NA,TRBV6-5,TRBJ1-1,NA,TGTGCCAGCAGTTCAGACAGTAACACTGAAGCTTTCTTT,CASSSDSNTEAFF
NA,TRBV15,TRBJ2-1,NA,TGTGCCACCAGCAGAGAAAACGGCCACTACAATGAGCAGTTCTTC,CATSRENGHYNEQFF
TRBD2,TRBV14,TRBJ2-7,once,TGTGCCAGCAGCCACTCAACCTCCGAGACTAGCGGAAATCTCTACGAGCAGTACTTC,CASSHSTSETSGNLYEQYF
NA,TRBV7-9,TRBJ1-2,NA,TGTGCCAGCAGCTTAGGTCCAGGGAGCAGCAACTATGGCTACACCTTC,CASSLGPGSSNYGYTF
NA,TRBV27,TRBJ2-7,NA,TGTGCCAGCAGTTTTTCGCCAGGGGTAGACGAGCAGTACTTC,CASSFSPGVDEQYF
NA,TRBV9,TRBJ1-2,NA,TGTGCCAGCAGCTCCCGACACAGCTATGGCTACACCTTC,CASSSRHSYGYTF
NA,TRBV7-2,TRBJ2-5,NA,TGTGCCAGCGAGACAGAGATAAAAGAGACCCAGTACTTC,CASETEIKETQYF
TRBD2,TRBV30,TRBJ2-7,NA,TGTGCCTGGAAGTTTCCGGGACTAGCTTTCTACGAGCAGTACTTC,CAWKFPGLAFYEQYF
NA,TRBV27,TRBJ2-7,NA,TGTGCCAGCAGTTTCTCCTCTTCCTACGAGCAGTACTTC,CASSFSSSYEQYF